What follows are 21 T cell receptor beta chains derived from one specimen sequenced in a study of OX40 agonist ivuxolimab in advanced cancers. Method: immunoSEQ multiplex PCR; TCRdb's copy keeps in-frame clones and lacks some. The data show roughly 65,000 clones, with 80% to 85% seen just once and around 9.9% held by the top ten. Sequenced here: CD4+ or CD8+ T cells sorted from blood, sampled in a trial of the OX40 agonist ivuxolimab. These receptors were taken from an adult with an advanced solid tumor such as melanoma, head and neck, liver or kidney cancer.

This chain links TRBV9 with TRBJ2-1; 7 bases are a match to TRBD2. This CDR3 comprises 15 residues. Germline V gives CDR1 SGDLS, CDR2 YYNGEE. J lost 1 base, V lost 4 bases, and 5 bases had no gene match. The CDR3 sequence is CASSPTGGSYNEQFF. The CDR3 nucleotides are TGTGCCAGCAGCCCGACGGGAGGTTCCTACAATGAGCAGTTCTTC.

The rearrangement links TRBV13 to TRBJ2-1; D is possibly TRBD1 (6 bases). This CDR3 comprises 15 residues. CDR1 and CDR2 from the germline V gene are PRHDT and FYEKMQ (reference sequence). Trimming pared 1 base from V and 4 bases from J, leaving 11 bases between. CDR3 sequence: CASSLAGQGYNEQFF. The CDR3 coding sequence is TGTGCCAGCAGCTTAGCCGGCCAGGGGTACAATGAGCAGTTCTTC.

This clone was seen a few times. The gene calls are TRBV9 and TRBJ2-2, with 9 bases matching TRBD2. The germline V gene encodes CDR1 SGDLS and CDR2 YYNGEE. V gave up 5 bases and J gave up 2 bases; unmatched junction bases: 7. The CDR3 is made up of 16 amino acids. The CDR3 sequence is CASSGPGLANTGELFF. DNA of the CDR3: TGTGCCAGCAGTGGGCCGGGACTAGCAAACACCGGGGAGCTGTTTTTT. The variable domain in full, with the rest retrieved from reference TRBV9 and TRBJ2-2, is DSGVTQTPKHLITATGQRVTLRCSPRSGDLSVYWYQQSLDQGLQFLIQYYNGEERAKGNILERFSAQQFPDLHSELNLSSLELGDSALYFCASSGPGLANTGELFFGEGSRLTVL.

The chain links TRBV28 to TRBJ2-3; the match to TRBD2 covers 7 bases. The length of the CDR3 is 15 residues. With 5 bases clipped from V and 2 bases from J, the junction kept 7 bases outside the gene matches. Germline CDR1 is MDHEN and CDR2 is SYDVKM. CDR3 bases: TGTGCCAGCAGTCCCGGACTAGTATACACAGATACGCAGTATTTT. As protein: CASSPGLVYTDTQYF.

This clone was detected only a few times. The genes are TRBV5-4 and TRBJ1-2; D is uncertain. Germline-derived CDR1 and CDR2 are SGHNT and YYREEE (reference sequence). This CDR3 spans 13 amino acids. V was shortened by 3 bases and J by 8 bases, with 14 bases between the two germline ends. DNA for the CDR3: TGTGCCAGCAGCTCGGCAGCCTCTATGGGCTACACCTTC. Its protein product is CASSSAASMGYTF. The variable domain in full, with the rest retrieved from reference TRBV5-4 and TRBJ1-2, is ETGVTQSPTHLIKTRGQQVTLRCSSQSGHNTVSWYQQALGQGPQFIFQYYREEENGRGNFPPRFSGLQFPNYSSELNVNALELDDSALYLCASSSAASMGYTFGSGTRLTVV.

This chain joins TRBV7-2 and TRBJ2-5; D may be TRBD1 (6 bases). Trimming shortened V by 2 bases and J by 4 bases, and 20 bases separated the two germline ends. From germline, CDR1 is SGHTA and CDR2 FQGNSA. This CDR3 is built from 17 residues. The CDR3 coding sequence is TGTGCCAGCAGCTTAAGGGGGACGGAAAAGATTACAGAGACCCAGTACTTC. This translates into CASSLRGTEKITETQYF. The full variable domain, rest sourced from reference TRBV7-2 and TRBJ2-5, is GAGVSQSPSNKVTEKGKDVELRCDPISGHTALYWYRQSLGQGLEFLIYFQGNSAPDKSGLPSDRFSAERTGGSVSTLTIQRTQQEDSAVYLCASSLRGTEKITETQYFGPGTRLLVL.

This sequence joins TRBV5-1 and TRBJ1-4, with TRBD1 matching over 9 bases. The CDR3 runs 14 residues. V was clipped by 4 bases and J by 8 bases; unmatched bases: 6. CDR1 and CDR2 (germline): SGHRS, YFSETQ. The CDR3 reads CASSPGQGGEKLFF. The CDR3 nucleotides read TGCGCCAGCAGCCCGGGACAGGGCGGGGAAAAACTGTTTTTT.

The CDR3 DNA reads TGTGCCAGCAGCTTAGACGGTATAGGGGCTAGCGGGACAGATACGCAGTATTTT. It encodes CASSLDGIGASGTDTQYF. This chain uses TRBV7-2 with TRBJ2-3; 8 nucleotides match TRBD2. Germline CDR1 and CDR2: SGHTA and FQGNSA. There are 18 residues in the CDR3. J was trimmed by 3 bases and V by 1 base; bases with no gene match: 12.

The chain recombines TRBV9 with TRBJ2-5; TRBD2 matches 12 bases. The CDR3 sequence is 17 residues long. V lost 4 bases to trimming and J lost 5 bases; unmatched junction nucleotides: 12. CDR1 and CDR2 (germline): SGDLS, YYNGEE. CDR3 DNA: TGTGCCAGCAGCCCCCGAGCTAGCGGGGGGGCGTGGGAGACCCAGTACTTC. The encoded protein is CASSPRASGGAWETQYF.

A few counts support this clone. The V gene is TRBV5-6, the J gene TRBJ1-2; 8 nucleotides agree with TRBD1. In germline, CDR1 is SGHDT, CDR2 YYEEEE. After removal of 4 bases from V and 4 bases from J, the junction contained 6 bases not matched to a gene. The CDR3 runs to 14 residues. The CDR3 coding sequence is TGTGCCAGCAGCCGGACAGGGTTCTTCTATGGCTACACCTTC. As protein: CASSRTGFFYGYTF.

This clone was seen more than once but under ten times. The V gene is TRBV9, the J gene TRBJ1-1; D possibly corresponds to TRBD1 (6 bases). Germline V lookup: CDR1 SGDLS, CDR2 YYNGEE. The V end was cut by 4 bases, the J end by 0 bases, with 13 bases between. The CDR3 is 15 amino acids. The CDR3 is CASSMTGGMNTEAFF. DNA of the CDR3: TGTGCCAGCAGCATGACCGGGGGCATGAACACTGAAGCTTTCTTT.

This clone was counted once. V gene TRBV7-9 combines with J gene TRBJ2-2; D is possibly TRBD2 (6 bases). This CDR3 has 16 amino acids. Germline V gene lookup returns CDR1 SEHNR and CDR2 FQNEAQ (reference sequence). V was pared by 5 bases and J by 0 bases, with 13 bases between. The CDR3 here is CASSLGRGANTGELFF. CDR3 nucleotide sequence: TGTGCCAGCAGCCTGGGGCGGGGAGCGAACACCGGGGAGCTGTTTTTT.

This clone has just one count. This rearrangement joins TRBV6-6 to TRBJ1-2; TRBD1 matches at 8 bases. In germline, CDR1 is MNHNY, CDR2 SVGAGI (reference sequence). This CDR3 has 15 residues. V lost 5 bases, J lost 1 base, and 6 bases stayed unmatched. The DNA of the CDR3 is TGTGCCAGCAGTCCCGGGACAGGCAGTAACTATGGCTACACCTTC. Encoded protein: CASSPGTGSNYGYTF.

The CDR3 DNA reads as TGTGCCAGCTCACCCCCTATGCCGGGCCCTAGCACAGATACGCAGTATTTT. Residues: CASSPPMPGPSTDTQYF. The chain is built from TRBV18 and TRBJ2-3; unclear D gene. With 3 bases removed from V and 0 bases from J, the gap between germline ends came to 16 bases. The germline CDR1 and CDR2 sequences are KGHSH and LQKENI. The CDR3 length is 17 residues.

The chain is built from TRBV20-1 and TRBJ2-7; D gene uncertain. Trimming cost V 2 bases and J 4 bases, with 6 bases left between them. This CDR3 contains 11 residues. Germline CDR1 reads DFQATT; CDR2 reads SNEGSKA (reference sequence). Here the CDR3 reads CSARPGYEQYF. CDR3 bases: TGCAGTGCTAGACCCGGTTACGAGCAGTACTTC.

V usage is TRBV14 and J usage is TRBJ2-7, with D possibly being TRBD1 or TRBD2 (6 bases each). There are 13 residues in the CDR3. The germline V and J ends were trimmed by 4 bases and 3 bases, with 10 bases remaining between them. Germline V gene data show CDR1 as SGHDN and CDR2 as FVKESK. The CDR3 bases are TGTGCCAGCAGCCGAGGGGGGAACTACGAGCAGTACTTC. It specifies CASSRGGNYEQYF.

The gene calls are TRBV30 and TRBJ1-2; the D gene is possibly TRBD1 (5 bases). The V and J ends lost 2 bases and 2 bases respectively, with 12 bases between them. The CDR3 is made up of 14 amino acids. Germline V gene data show CDR1 as GTSNPN and CDR2 as SVGIG (reference sequence). The DNA for the CDR3 is TGTGCCTGGAGTACCCAGGGTGGCAACTATGGCTACACCTTC. It yields the protein CAWSTQGGNYGYTF.

The chain uses TRBV6-6 and TRBJ2-1, with 9 bases aligning to TRBD2. The CDR3 has 14 residues. V dropped 5 bases and J dropped 3; count of bases not matched to a gene: 2. The germline gives CDR1 MNHNY, CDR2 SVGAGI (reference sequence). This CDR3 is CASSQAGGYNEQFF. The CDR3 nucleotides are TGTGCCAGCAGTCAAGCGGGGGGCTACAATGAGCAGTTCTTC.

CDR3 DNA sequence: TGTGCCTGGAGTCGGCCTAGCGAGAGCTCCTACGAGCAGTACTTC. This encodes CAWSRPSESSYEQYF. The chain couples TRBV30 to TRBJ2-7; D perhaps matches TRBD2 (6 bases). Trimming removed 2 bases at V and 0 bases at J, with 14 bases between. Germline V CDR1 and CDR2: GTSNPN, SVGIG (reference sequence). The CDR3 has 15 residues.

V gene TRBV5-1 combines with J gene TRBJ1-2, with D possibly TRBD1 on 5 matching bases. The CDR3 is 13 amino acids. Trimming pared 5 bases from V and 4 bases from J, leaving 12 bases between. Germline V lookup: CDR1 SGHRS, CDR2 YFSETQ. The CDR3 nucleotides read TGCGCCAGCAGTCATGGGACCTCCTATGGCTACACCTTC. Amino acid sequence: CASSHGTSYGYTF.

This chain links TRBV27 with TRBJ2-2; TRBD1 aligns across 9 bases. Losses at the gene ends were 5 bases for V and 9 bases for J; bases not matched to a gene: 10. The length of the CDR3 is 15 residues. CDR1 is MNHEY and CDR2 is SMNVEV in the germline V gene (reference sequence). The chain's CDR3 is CASSPGTGRGRELFF. As DNA, the CDR3 is TGTGCCAGCAGTCCTGGGACAGGGAGGGGCAGGGAGCTGTTTTTT.